Listed below are T cell receptor beta chains from one sample, sequenced in a study of T cell responses to AZD1222 COVID-19 vaccine. Sequencing was performed with immunoSEQ multiplex PCR; in TCRdb, only in-frame clones are kept and a portion is missing. The sample carries 150,000 or so clones, under 95% recorded once. The starting material was peripheral blood, obtained on day 0 of AZD1222 vaccination. All receptors come from an adult in good health. Each CDR3 is given with its conserved first and last residue. The D gene is left open where the match is weak. Size values are once, few and many counts, or a class for expanded clones, and some rows have none.

d_gene,abundance,j_gene,v_gene,CDR3nt,CDR3aa
-,-,TRBJ1-1,TRBV7-9,TGTGCCAGCAGCTCCGGAACAGGGACTGAAGCTTTCTTT,CASSSGTGTEAFF
-,-,TRBJ1-3,TRBV7-8,TGTGCCAGCAGCTCGAATACCGGTCAAGCGAACACCATATATTTT,CASSSNTGQANTIYF
-,-,TRBJ1-1,TRBV5-5,TGTGCCAGCAGCTTACCGGGACAACTTATGAACACTGAAGCTTTCTTT,CASSLPGQLMNTEAFF
TRBD1,-,TRBJ2-1,TRBV11-1,TGTGCCAGCAGCCAACCCGGGACAGGGTATAATGAGCAGTTCTTC,CASSQPGTGYNEQFF
-,-,TRBJ2-3,TRBV6-4,TGTGCCAGCAGAAAGGGCGGTCCCACAGATACGCAGTATTTT,CASRKGGPTDTQYF
-,-,TRBJ1-4,TRBV3-1/TRBV3-2,TGTGCCAGCAGCCAAGTTGCGGTCTCCAGAGAAAAACTGTTTTTT,CASSQVAVSREKLFF
-,-,TRBJ2-2,TRBV25-1,TGTGCCAGCAGTGAAGGACTGTTTACCGGGGAGCTGTTTTTT,CASSEGLFTGELFF
TRBD1,-,TRBJ1-3,TRBV6-6,TGTGCCAGCAGTTACGCCGACAGGGTCTCTGGAAACACCATATATTTT,CASSYADRVSGNTIYF
-,-,TRBJ1-1,TRBV2,TGTGCCAGCAGTGCCTCGGGACTCTTGAACACTGAAGCTTTCTTT,CASSASGLLNTEAFF
TRBD2,-,TRBJ2-7,TRBV30,TGTGCCTGGAGTGGACCGGGACTAGCGGGTTACTACGAGCAGTACTTC,CAWSGPGLAGYYEQYF
TRBD1,-,TRBJ2-1,TRBV6-5,TGTGCCAGCAGCCGTAGGACAGGAGTGGGTGAGCAGTTCTTC,CASSRRTGVGEQFF
TRBD1,-,TRBJ1-2,TRBV27,TGTGCCAGCAGGGCTGGGGGACAGGGTCGTGGCTACACCTTC,CASRAGGQGRGYTF
-,-,TRBJ1-6,TRBV3-1/TRBV3-2,TGTGCCAGCAGCCAAGGTTCACCCCTCCACTTT,CASSQGSPLHF
-,-,TRBJ1-5,TRBV10-2,TGCGCCAGCAGTGACAGGGCGTATAGGAGTCAGCCCCAGCATTTT,CASSDRAYRSQPQHF
-,-,TRBJ2-7,TRBV11-2,TGTGCCAGCAGCTTAGGAGGCTCCTACGAGCAGTACTTC,CASSLGGSYEQYF
-,few,TRBJ1-2,TRBV2,TGTGCCAGTCGAAGCAACAACTATGGCTACACCTTC,CASRSNNYGYTF
-,-,TRBJ1-3,TRBV11-2,TGTGCCAGCACCCAGGAGGTTTACGCTGGAAACACCATATATTTT,CASTQEVYAGNTIYF
-,-,TRBJ2-1,TRBV5-3,TGTGCCAGAAGCGAAAGCCTACGAGGCGGTGAGCAGTTCTTC,CARSESLRGGEQFF
TRBD1,once,TRBJ1-2,TRBV9,TGTGCCAGCAGCCCGCGACAGGGCGGCTACACCTTC,CASSPRQGGYTF
-,-,TRBJ1-4,TRBV29-1,TGCAGCCAAGCCCGGGACCCCGAAAGCGGGTCTAATGAAAAACTGTTTTTT,CSQARDPESGSNEKLFF
-,-,TRBJ1-1,TRBV19,TGTGCCAGTAGCACGAGCTGGGGGAACACTGAAGCTTTCTTT,CASSTSWGNTEAFF